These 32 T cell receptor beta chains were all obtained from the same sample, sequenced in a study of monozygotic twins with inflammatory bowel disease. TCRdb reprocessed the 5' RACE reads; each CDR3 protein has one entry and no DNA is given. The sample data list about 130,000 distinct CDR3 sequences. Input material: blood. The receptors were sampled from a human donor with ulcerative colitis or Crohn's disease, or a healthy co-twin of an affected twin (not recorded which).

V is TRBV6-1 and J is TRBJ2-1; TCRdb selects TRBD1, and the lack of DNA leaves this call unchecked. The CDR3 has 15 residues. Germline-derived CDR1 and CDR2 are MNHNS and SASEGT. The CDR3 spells CASTPVRELRNEQFF.

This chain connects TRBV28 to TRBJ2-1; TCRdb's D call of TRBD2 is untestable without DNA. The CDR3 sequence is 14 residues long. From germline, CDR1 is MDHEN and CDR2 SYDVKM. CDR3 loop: CASSFTSDYNEQFF. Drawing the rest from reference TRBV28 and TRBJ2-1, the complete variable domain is DVKVTQSSRYLVKRTGEKVFLECVQDMDHENMFWYRQDPGLGLRLIYFSYDVKMKEKGDIPEGYSVSREKKERFSLILESASTNQTSMYLCASSFTSDYNEQFFGPGTRLTVL.

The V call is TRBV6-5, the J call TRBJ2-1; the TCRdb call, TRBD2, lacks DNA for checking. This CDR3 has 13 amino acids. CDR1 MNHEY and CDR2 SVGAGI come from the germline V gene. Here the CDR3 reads CASSGSQTRRQFF.

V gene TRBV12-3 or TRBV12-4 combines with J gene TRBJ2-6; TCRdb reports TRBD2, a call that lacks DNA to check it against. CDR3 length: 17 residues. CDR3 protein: CASRATAGRLGANVLTF.

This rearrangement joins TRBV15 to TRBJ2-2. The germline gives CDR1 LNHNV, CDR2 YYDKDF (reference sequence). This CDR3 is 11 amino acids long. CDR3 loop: CATSRPGELFF. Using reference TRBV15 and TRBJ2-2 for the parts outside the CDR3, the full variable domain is DAMVIQNPRYQVTQFGKPVTLSCSQTLNHNVMYWYQQKSSQAPKLLFHYYDKDFNNEADTPDNFQSRRPNTSFCFLDIRSPGLGDTAMYLCATSRPGELFFGEGSRLTVL.

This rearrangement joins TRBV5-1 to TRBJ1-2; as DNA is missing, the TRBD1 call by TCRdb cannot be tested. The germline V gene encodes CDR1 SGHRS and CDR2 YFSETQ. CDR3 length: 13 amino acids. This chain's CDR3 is CASSLDSSPGYTF.

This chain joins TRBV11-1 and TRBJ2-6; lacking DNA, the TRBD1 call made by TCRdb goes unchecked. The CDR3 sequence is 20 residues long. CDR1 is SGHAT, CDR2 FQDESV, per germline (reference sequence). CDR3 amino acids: CASSLMGQSVLFSGANVLTF.

The CDR3 loop reads CASSLDGHQSTDTQYF. The chain employs TRBV5-1 and TRBJ2-3. There are 16 residues in the CDR3. Germline lookup yields CDR1 SGHRS and CDR2 YFSETQ.

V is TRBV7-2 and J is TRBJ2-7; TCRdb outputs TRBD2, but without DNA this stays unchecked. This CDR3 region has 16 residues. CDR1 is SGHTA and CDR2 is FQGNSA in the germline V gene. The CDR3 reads CASSPRLAGGAYEQYF.

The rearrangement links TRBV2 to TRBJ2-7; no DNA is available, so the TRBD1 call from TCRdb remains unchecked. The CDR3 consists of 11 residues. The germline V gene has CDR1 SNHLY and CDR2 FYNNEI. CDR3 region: CASRGGNEQYF.

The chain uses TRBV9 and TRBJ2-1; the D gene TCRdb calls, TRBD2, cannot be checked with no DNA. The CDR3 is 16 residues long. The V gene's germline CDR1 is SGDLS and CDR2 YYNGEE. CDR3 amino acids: CASSVASSGNTNEQFF. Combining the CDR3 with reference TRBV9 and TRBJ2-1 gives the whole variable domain DSGVTQTPKHLITATGQRVTLRCSPRSGDLSVYWYQQSLDQGLQFLIQYYNGEERAKGNILERFSAQQFPDLHSELNLSSLELGDSALYFCASSVASSGNTNEQFFGPGTRLTVL.

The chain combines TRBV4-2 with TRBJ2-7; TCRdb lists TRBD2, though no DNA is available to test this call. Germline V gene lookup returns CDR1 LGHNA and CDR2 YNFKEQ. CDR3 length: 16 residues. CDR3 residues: CASSRLTSGKADEQYF.

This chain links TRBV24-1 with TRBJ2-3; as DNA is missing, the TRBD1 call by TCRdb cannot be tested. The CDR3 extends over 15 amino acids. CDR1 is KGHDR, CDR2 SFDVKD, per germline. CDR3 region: CATSPTITGADTQYF.

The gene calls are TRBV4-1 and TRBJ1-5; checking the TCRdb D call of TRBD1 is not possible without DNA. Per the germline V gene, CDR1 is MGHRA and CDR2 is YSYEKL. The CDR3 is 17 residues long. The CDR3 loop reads CASSQNDAGTGNQPQHF.

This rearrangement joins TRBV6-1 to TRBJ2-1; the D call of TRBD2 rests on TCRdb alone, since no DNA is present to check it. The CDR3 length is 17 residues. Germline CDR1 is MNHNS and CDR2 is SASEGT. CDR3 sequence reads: CASRRGSSGYSYNEQFF.

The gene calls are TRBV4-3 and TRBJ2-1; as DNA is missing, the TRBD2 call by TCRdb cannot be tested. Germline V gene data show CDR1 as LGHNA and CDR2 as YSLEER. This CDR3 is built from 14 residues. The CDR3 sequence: CASSQDTQAGEQFF.

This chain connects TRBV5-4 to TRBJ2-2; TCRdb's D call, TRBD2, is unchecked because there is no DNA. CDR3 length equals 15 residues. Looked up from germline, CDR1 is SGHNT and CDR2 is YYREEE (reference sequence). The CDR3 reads CASSPDGLNTGELFF.

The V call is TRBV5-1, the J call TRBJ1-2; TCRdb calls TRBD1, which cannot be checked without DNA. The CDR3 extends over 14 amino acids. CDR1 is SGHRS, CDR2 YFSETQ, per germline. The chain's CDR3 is CASSWGQTNYGYTF.

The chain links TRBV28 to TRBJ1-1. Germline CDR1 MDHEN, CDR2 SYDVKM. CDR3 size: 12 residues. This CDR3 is CASRPSDTEAFF.

CDR3 sequence reads: CATSPRDRGNGELFF. V gene TRBV15 combines with J gene TRBJ2-2; as DNA is missing, the TRBD1 call by TCRdb cannot be tested. From germline, CDR1 is LNHNV and CDR2 YYDKDF (reference sequence). This CDR3 comprises 15 residues.

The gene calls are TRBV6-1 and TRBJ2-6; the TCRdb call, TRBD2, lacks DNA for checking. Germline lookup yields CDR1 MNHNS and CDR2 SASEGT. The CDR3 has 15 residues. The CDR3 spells CASCRAGAGANVLTF.

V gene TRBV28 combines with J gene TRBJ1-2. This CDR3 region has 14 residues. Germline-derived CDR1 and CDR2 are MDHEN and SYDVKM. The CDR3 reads CASSSGRGVYGYTF.

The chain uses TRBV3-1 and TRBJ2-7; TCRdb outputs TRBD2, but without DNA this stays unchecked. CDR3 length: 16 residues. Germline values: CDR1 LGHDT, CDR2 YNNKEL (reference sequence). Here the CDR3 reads CASSHLGLAGSYEQYF.

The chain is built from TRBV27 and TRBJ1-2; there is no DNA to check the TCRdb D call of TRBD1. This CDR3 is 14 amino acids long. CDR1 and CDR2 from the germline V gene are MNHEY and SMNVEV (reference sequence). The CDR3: CASSGASGDYGYTF.

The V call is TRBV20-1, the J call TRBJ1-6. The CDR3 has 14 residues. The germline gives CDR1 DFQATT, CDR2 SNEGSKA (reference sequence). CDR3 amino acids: CSARPAINNSPLHF.

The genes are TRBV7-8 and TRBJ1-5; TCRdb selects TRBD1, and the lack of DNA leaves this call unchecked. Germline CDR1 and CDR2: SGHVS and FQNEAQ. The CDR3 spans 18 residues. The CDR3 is CASSSYSVGTGMNQPQHF.

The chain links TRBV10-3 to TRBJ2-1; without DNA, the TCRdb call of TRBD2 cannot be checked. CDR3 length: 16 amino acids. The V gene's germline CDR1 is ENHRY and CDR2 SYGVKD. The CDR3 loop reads CAISESVGVGGNEQFF.

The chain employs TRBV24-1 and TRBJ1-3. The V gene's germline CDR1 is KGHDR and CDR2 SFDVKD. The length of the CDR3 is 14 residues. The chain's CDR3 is CATRTGGSGNTIYF.

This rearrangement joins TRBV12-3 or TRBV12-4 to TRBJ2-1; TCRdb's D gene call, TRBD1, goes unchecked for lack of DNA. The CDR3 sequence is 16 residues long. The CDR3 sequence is CASSPSFRALYNEQFF.

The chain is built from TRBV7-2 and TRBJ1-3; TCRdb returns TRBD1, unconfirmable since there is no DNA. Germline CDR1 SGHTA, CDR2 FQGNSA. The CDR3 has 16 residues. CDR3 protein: CASSTGTGSSGNTIYF.

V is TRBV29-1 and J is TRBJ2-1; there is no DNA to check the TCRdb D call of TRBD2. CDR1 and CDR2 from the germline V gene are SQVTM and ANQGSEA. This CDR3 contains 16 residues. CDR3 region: CSFRTSGSLSYNQQFF.

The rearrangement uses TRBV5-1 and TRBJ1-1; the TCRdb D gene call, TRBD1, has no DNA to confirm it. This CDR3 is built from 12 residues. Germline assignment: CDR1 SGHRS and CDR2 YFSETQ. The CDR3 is CASSLGRGKAFF.